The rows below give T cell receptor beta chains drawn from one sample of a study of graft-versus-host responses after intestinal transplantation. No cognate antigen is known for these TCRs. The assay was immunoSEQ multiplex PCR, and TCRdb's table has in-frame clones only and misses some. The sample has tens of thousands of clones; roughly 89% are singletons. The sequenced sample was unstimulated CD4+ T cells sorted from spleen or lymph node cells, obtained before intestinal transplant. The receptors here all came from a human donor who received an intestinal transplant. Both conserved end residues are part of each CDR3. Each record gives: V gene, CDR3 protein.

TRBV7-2	CASSLGHQETQYF
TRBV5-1	CASSLAGQGLGNTIYF
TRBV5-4	CASSLSGEQFF
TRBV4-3	CASSLVSGLNEKLFF
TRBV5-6	CASSFRNEQYF
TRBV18	CASSPNRADTEAFF
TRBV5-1	CASSLGRLSGEGGEQFF
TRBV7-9	CASSSPGPLHF
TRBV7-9	CASRRRGGNTEAFF
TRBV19	CASSIDRGRNQPQHF
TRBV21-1	CASSSNRGPDYGYTF
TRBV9	CASSAGGTGGQETQYF
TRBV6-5	CASSLKRSSGNTIYF
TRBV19	CASSIVDLRSGELFF
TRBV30	CAWSVTGHSYEQYF
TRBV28	CASSSFAGGTNEQFF
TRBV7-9	CASSLSGQQATNYGYTF
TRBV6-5	CASKAPGGVYGYTF
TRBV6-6	CASSGDRGLDSPLHF
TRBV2	CASSDPRQGMGEQYF
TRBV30	CAWSARITNREVFF
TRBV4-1	CASSQDRDREVGYTF
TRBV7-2	CASSFPPGGSEQYF
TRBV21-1	CASSAQGNSPLHF